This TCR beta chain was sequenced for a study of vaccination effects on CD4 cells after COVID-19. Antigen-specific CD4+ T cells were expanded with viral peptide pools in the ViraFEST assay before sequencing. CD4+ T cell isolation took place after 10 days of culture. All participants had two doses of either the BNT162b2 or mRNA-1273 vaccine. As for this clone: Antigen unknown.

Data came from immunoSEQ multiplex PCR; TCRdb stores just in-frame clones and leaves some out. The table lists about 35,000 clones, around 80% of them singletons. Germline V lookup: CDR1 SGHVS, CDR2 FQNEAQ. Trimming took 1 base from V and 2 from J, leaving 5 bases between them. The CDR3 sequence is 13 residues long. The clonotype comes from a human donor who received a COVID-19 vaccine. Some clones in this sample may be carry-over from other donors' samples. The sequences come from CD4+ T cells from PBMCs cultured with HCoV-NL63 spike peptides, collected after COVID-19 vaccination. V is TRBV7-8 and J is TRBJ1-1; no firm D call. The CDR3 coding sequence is TGTGCCAGCAGCTTAGAGAGAAACACTGAAGCTTTCTTT. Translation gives CASSLERNTEAFF. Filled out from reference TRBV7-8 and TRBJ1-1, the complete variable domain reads GAGVSQSPRYKVAKRGQDVALRCDPISGHVSLFWYQQALGQGPEFLTYFQNEAQLDKSGLPSDRFFAERPEGSVSTLKIQRTQQEDSAVYLCASSLERNTEAFFGQGTRLTVV.